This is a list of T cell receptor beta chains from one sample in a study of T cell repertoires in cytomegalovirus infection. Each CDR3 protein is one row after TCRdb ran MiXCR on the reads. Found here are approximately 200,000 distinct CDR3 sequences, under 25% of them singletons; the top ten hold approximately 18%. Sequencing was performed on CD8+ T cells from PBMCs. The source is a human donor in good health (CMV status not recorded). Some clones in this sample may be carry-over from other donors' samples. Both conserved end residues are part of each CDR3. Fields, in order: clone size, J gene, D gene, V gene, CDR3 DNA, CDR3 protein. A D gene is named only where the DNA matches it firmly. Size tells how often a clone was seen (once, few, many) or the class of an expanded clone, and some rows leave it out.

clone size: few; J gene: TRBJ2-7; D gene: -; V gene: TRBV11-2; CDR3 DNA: TGTGCCAGCAGCTCCGACCCGAGGAACCAGTACTTC; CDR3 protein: CASSSDPRNQYF
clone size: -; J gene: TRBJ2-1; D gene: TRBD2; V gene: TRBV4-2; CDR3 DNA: TGTGCCAGCAGCCAAGGAGCGGGGGGCTCCTACAATGAGCAGTTCTTC; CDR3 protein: CASSQGAGGSYNEQFF
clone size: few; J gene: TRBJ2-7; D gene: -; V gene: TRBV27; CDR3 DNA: TGTGCCAGCAGTTCGGGACTTACGCCATACGAGCAGTACTTC; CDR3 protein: CASSSGLTPYEQYF
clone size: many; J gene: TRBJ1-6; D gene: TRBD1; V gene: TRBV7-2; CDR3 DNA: TGTGCCAGCAGCTTCTTACTCGGACAGGGAGACTCACCCCTCCACTTT; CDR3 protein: CASSFLLGQGDSPLHF
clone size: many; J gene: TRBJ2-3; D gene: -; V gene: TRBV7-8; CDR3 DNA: TGTGCCAGCAGCTTAGGCGGACGCCCTAGCACAGATACGCAGTATTTT; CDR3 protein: CASSLGGRPSTDTQYF
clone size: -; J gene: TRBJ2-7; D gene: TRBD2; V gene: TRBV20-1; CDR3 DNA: TGCAGTGCTAGAGATCTAAGCGGGGCCTACGAGCAGTACTTC; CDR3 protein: CSARDLSGAYEQYF
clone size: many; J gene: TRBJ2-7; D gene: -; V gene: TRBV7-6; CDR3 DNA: TGTGCCAGCAGGGATTTGACAGGACACTTGTACTTC; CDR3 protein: CASRDLTGHLYF
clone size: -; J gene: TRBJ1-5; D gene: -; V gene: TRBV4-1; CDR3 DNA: TGCGCCAGCAGCCAAGAGTGGGGTTCCAATCAGCCCCAGCATTTT; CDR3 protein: CASSQEWGSNQPQHF
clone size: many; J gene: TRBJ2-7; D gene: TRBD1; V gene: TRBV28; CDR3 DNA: TGTGCCAGCAGTACCCCGGACAGGGGCCTTACCTACGAGCAGTACTTC; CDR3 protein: CASSTPDRGLTYEQYF
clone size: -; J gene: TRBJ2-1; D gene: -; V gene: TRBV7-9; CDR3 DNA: TGTGCCAGCAGCTTAGGCACTAGTTGGGGTGAGCAGTTCTTC; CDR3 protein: CASSLGTSWGEQFF
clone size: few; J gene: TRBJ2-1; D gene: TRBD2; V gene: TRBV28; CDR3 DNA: TGTGCCAGCAGTATTCTAGCGGGGGATGAGCAGTTCTTC; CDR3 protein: CASSILAGDEQFF
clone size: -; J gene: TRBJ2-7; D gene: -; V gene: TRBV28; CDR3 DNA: TGTGCCAGCAGCCCTTCAGACAGCCACACCTACGAGCAGTACTTC; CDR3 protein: CASSPSDSHTYEQYF
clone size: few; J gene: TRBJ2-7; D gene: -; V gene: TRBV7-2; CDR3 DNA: TGTGCCAGCAGCTTAGAACGTTTGCTTGTTCACGAGCAGTACTTC; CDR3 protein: CASSLERLLVHEQYF
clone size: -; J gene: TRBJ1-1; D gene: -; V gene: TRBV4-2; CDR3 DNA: TGTGCCAGCAGCCAAGAGGGACTTGGGAACACTGAAGCTTTCTTT; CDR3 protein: CASSQEGLGNTEAFF
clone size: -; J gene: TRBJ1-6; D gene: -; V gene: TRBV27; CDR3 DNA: TGTGCCAGCAGTCCATATGACAGCGGACGTTCACCCCTCCACTTT; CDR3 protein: CASSPYDSGRSPLHF
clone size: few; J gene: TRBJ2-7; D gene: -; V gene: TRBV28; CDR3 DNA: TGTGCCAGCAGTTTACCGGAGGGGGACTCCTACGAGCAGTACTTC; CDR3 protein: CASSLPEGDSYEQYF
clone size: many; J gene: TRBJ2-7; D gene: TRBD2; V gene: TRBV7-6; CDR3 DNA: TGTGCCAGCAGCTGGAATAGCGGGGGGGCCTACGAGCAGTACTTC; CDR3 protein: CASSWNSGGAYEQYF
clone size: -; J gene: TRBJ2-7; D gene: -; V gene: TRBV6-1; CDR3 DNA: TGTGCCAGCAGTGCTTGGGACTACGAGCAGTACTTC; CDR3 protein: CASSAWDYEQYF
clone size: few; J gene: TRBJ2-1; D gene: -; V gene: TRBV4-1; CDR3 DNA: TGCGCCAGCAGCCTATGGACTGAGGCCTACAATGAGCAGTTCTTC; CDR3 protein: CASSLWTEAYNEQFF
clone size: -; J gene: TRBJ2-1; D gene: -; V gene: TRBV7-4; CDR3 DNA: TGTGCCAGCAGCCTAGGTTTAGGGGTCCTCAATGAGCAGTTCTTC; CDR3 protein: CASSLGLGVLNEQFF
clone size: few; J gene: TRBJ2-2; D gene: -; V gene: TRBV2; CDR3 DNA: TGTGCCAGCAGGACTTCTCTTCTGAACACCGGGGAGCTGTTTTTT; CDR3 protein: CASRTSLLNTGELFF
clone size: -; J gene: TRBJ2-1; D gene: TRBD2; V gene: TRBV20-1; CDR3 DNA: TGCAGTGCTAGAGGCCTAGCGGGGGTACATAACTACAATGAGCAGTTCTTC; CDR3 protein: CSARGLAGVHNYNEQFF
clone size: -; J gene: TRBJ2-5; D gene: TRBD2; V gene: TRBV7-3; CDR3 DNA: TGTGCCAGCAGCTCAATAGCGGGCCAAACGAAAGAGACCCAGTACTTC; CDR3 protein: CASSSIAGQTKETQYF
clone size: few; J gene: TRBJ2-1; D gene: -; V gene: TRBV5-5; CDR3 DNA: TGTGCCAGCAGCTTACACAGGGTCGGCAATGAGCAGTTCTTC; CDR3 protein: CASSLHRVGNEQFF
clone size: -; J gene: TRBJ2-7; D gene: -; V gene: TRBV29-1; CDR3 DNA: TGCAGCGTTGGGGTCCACGAGACGGAAATCTACGAGCAGTACTTC; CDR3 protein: CSVGVHETEIYEQYF
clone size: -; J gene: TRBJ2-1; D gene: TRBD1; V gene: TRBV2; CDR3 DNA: TGTGCCAGCAGTGGGGGCAGGGGGAATGAGCAGTTCTTC; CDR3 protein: CASSGGRGNEQFF
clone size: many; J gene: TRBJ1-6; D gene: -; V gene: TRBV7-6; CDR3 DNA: TGTGCCAGCAGCTCTCGGCCACAGGTGGAAGGAACCTATAATTCACCCCTCCACTTT; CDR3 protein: CASSSRPQVEGTYNSPLHF
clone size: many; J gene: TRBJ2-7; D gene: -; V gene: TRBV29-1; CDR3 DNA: TGCAGCGGCCAAGGGGGGCCTGAGGACGAGCAGTACTTC; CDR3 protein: CSGQGGPEDEQYF
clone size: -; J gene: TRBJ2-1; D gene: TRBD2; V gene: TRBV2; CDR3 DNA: TGTGCCAGCAGTGATCCTAGCGGGGGTGACTCCTACAATGAGCAGTTCTTC; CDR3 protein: CASSDPSGGDSYNEQFF
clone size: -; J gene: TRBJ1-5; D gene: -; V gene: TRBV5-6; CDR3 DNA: TGTGCCAGCAGCTGGGGGCAAAGGAGCAATCAGCCCCAGCATTTT; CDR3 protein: CASSWGQRSNQPQHF
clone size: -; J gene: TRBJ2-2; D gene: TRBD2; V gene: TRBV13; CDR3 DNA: TGTGCCAGCAGCTCCCCCTTCGCGGGGGGGCTCACCGGGGAGCTGTTTTTT; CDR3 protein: CASSSPFAGGLTGELFF
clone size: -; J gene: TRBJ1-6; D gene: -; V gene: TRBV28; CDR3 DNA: TGTGCCAGCAGTTTATTCCAGGGAGGGTCTGATTCACCCCTCCACTTT; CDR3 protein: CASSLFQGGSDSPLHF
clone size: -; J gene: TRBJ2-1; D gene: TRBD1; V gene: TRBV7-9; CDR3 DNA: TGTGCCAGCAGCTTACGCAGGGGGCGAGGTAGAGGCAAGGACAATGAGCAGTTCTTC; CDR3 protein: CASSLRRGRGRGKDNEQFF
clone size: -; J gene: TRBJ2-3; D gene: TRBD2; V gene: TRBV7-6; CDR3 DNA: TGTGCCAGCAGCTTAGGGGGACTAGCGGGGGGGCCAGATACGCAGTATTTT; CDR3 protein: CASSLGGLAGGPDTQYF
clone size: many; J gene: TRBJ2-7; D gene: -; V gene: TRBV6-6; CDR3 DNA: TGTGCCAGCAGAGCTGACATCTCCTACGATCAGTACTTC; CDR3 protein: CASRADISYDQYF
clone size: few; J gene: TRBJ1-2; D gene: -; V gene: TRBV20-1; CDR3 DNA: TGCAGTGCTAGAGATCTGGGAGGAGACTATGGCTACACCTTC; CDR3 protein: CSARDLGGDYGYTF